This passage covers 24 T cell receptor beta chains from one sample sequenced in a study of identifying expanded T cells in peripheral blood. Only in-frame clones appear in the TCRdb table, and some are missing; sequencing was by immunoSEQ multiplex PCR. The table records roughly 100,000 clones, around nine tenths of them present only once. Sequenced: blood. These TCRs come from a person between 18 and 75 years old in good health.

To note about this clone: The germline gene is not matched at one end of the junction; a read error may be the cause. This rearrangement joins TRBV11-2 to TRBJ2-5; 12 positions match TRBD2. Germline CDR1 and CDR2: SGHAT and FQNNGV. The CDR3 loop spans 15 amino acids. In DNA, the CDR3 is TGTGCCAGCAGCTTGGAGACCGGGACTAGCGGGCCCCGGGACTTC. The encoded protein is CASSLETGTSGPRDF.

CDR3: CASEGHEQYF. As DNA, the CDR3 is TGTGCCAGCGAGGGCCACGAGCAGTACTTC. The V gene is TRBV28, the J gene TRBJ2-7; a weak D match, TRBD2 (5 bases). This CDR3 is 10 amino acids long. V gave up 8 bases and J gave up 5 bases, with 7 bases separating them. CDR1 is MDHEN and CDR2 is SYDVKM in the germline V gene.

The chain links TRBV2 to TRBJ1-5; D is undetermined. Per the germline V gene, CDR1 is SNHLY and CDR2 is FYNNEI. V lost 2 bases and J lost 1, with 6 bases in between. CDR3 length equals 14 residues. The CDR3 coding sequence is TGTGCCAGCAGTGAATTCAGAAGCAATCAGCCCCAGCATTTT. Amino acid sequence: CASSEFRSNQPQHF.

V and J are TRBV4-3 and TRBJ2-3; TRBD2 agrees at 8 bases. Trimming cost V 1 base and J 4 bases; bases outside gene matches: 13. The CDR3 spans 18 residues. Germline lookup yields CDR1 LGHNA and CDR2 YSLEER. CDR3 nucleotide sequence: TGCGCCAGCAGCCAAGCTTCCCAACGGGGGGGCGGGGCAGATACGCAGTATTTT. Translating it yields CASSQASQRGGGADTQYF.

This clone was observed a few times. The chain employs TRBV2 and TRBJ1-5; D unclear. The CDR3 is made up of 14 amino acids. The germline gives CDR1 SNHLY, CDR2 FYNNEI. Between the trimmed V and J ends, which lost 8 bases and 7 bases, there was a span of 18 bases. CDR3 DNA sequence: TGTGCCAGCGCTGGCCCGGGGTTAGACCAGCCCCAGCATTTT. Translation: CASAGPGLDQPQHF.

The J gene is TRBJ1-6, the V gene TRBV7-2; the match to TRBD1 covers 7 bases. This CDR3 region has 17 residues. With V trimmed by 5 bases and J by 2 bases, 9 bases remained unmatched. Germline loops: CDR1 SGHTA, CDR2 FQGNSA. The CDR3 sequence: CASSPLPRGPYNSPLHF. The CDR3 DNA reads as TGTGCCAGCAGCCCCCTGCCTAGGGGGCCCTATAATTCACCCCTCCACTTT.

The chain has TRBV11-2 and TRBJ2-1; D possibly uses TRBD1 or TRBD2 (5 bases each). The germline CDR1 and CDR2 sequences are SGHAT and FQNNGV. The CDR3 runs 12 residues. Trimming stripped 5 bases from V and 15 bases from J, with 17 bases between. The CDR3 spells CASSIGTRWLFF. CDR3 sequence (DNA): TGTGCCAGCAGCATCGGGACGCGCTGGTTGTTCTTC.

This rearrangement joins TRBV5-6 to TRBJ2-7, with D hard to call. Germline lookup yields CDR1 SGHDT and CDR2 YYEEEE. V dropped 0 bases and J dropped 6 bases, with 13 bases sitting between them. The CDR3 consists of 14 residues. DNA for the CDR3: TGTGCCAGCAGCTTGGTCGCGGACCGACGCGAGCAGTACTTC. Amino acids: CASSLVADRREQYF.

This clone was seen more than once but under ten times. The genes are TRBV27 and TRBJ2-7; weak D call: TRBD1 (6 bases). Germline V gives CDR1 MNHEY, CDR2 SMNVEV (reference sequence). The CDR3 is made up of 15 amino acids. V was pared by 5 bases and J by 3 bases, with 17 bases between. The CDR3 loop is CASSASGHTYYEQYF. In nucleotides, the CDR3 is TGTGCCAGCAGTGCCTCGGGACACACTTACTACGAGCAGTACTTC.

CDR3 protein: CAWRKRTGGYGYTF. The CDR3 bases are TGTGCCTGGAGGAAACGGACAGGGGGCTATGGCTACACCTTC. The V gene is TRBV30, the J gene TRBJ1-2, with 10 positions matching TRBD1. The CDR3 runs 14 residues. In germline, CDR1 is GTSNPN, CDR2 SVGIG (reference sequence). The V segment lost 3 bases and the J segment 4 bases; nucleotides outside the gene matches: 5.

The J gene is TRBJ1-2, the V gene TRBV19; 8 bases are shared with TRBD1. V lost 6 bases, J lost 6 bases, and 3 bases stayed unmatched. CDR1 LNHDA and CDR2 SQIVND come from the germline V gene (reference sequence). This CDR3 region has 12 residues. This CDR3 is CASRARGHGYTF. CDR3 in DNA: TGTGCCAGTAGGGCCAGGGGGCATGGCTACACCTTC.

The rearrangement uses TRBV15 and TRBJ2-4; no definite D call. This CDR3 has 14 residues. With 0 bases removed from V and 0 bases from J, the gap between germline ends came to 3 bases. Germline CDR1 LNHNV, CDR2 YYDKDF (reference sequence). In DNA form, the CDR3 reads TGTGCCACCAGCAGAGACTTAGCCAAAAACATTCAGTACTTC. It specifies CATSRDLAKNIQYF.

The chain has TRBV30 and TRBJ2-1; 7 nucleotides agree with TRBD1. Germline CDR1 is GTSNPN and CDR2 is SVGIG (reference sequence). This CDR3 has 13 amino acids. The V and J ends lost 6 bases and 4 bases, in that order; junction bases with no gene match: 6. The CDR3 here is CACSWGQYNEQFF. The CDR3 nucleotides are TGTGCCTGCTCCTGGGGACAGTACAATGAGCAGTTCTTC.

This chain's CDR3 is CASLMGGGGYEQYF. CDR3 in DNA: TGTGCCAGCTTAATGGGGGGGGGAGGCTACGAGCAGTACTTC. The V and J genes are TRBV6-6 and TRBJ2-7; 7 bases match TRBD2. Germline-derived CDR1 and CDR2 are MNHNY and SVGAGI (reference sequence). Trimming at V came to 8 bases and at J to 3 bases, leaving 10 bases not matched to a gene. The CDR3 is made up of 14 amino acids.

This clone was detected once. V is TRBV7-6 and J is TRBJ2-2, with D possibly being TRBD1 (5 bases). V shed 4 bases and J shed 8 bases, with 11 bases lying between them. The CDR3 is 13 residues long. The germline V gene has CDR1 SGHVS and CDR2 FNYEAQ. CDR3 protein: CASSWYSGGELFF. The CDR3 nucleotides read TGTGCCAGCAGCTGGTACTCAGGGGGGGAGCTGTTTTTT.

The V call is TRBV19, the J call TRBJ2-5; 9 bases are a match to TRBD1. Germline V gives CDR1 LNHDA, CDR2 SQIVND (reference sequence). The CDR3 length is 14 residues. The trim removed 8 bases at V and 2 bases at J, leaving 6 bases unmatched. The CDR3 is CASSDRGGQETQYF. The CDR3 DNA follows: TGTGCCAGTTCGGACAGGGGAGGTCAAGAGACCCAGTACTTC.

This chain connects TRBV7-9 to TRBJ1-2; 7 positions agree with TRBD1. CDR3 length: 14 residues. CDR1 SEHNR and CDR2 FQNEAQ come from the germline V gene (reference sequence). V was clipped by 2 bases and J by 3 bases; unmatched bases: 3. The CDR3, as DNA: TGTGCCAGCAGCTTACGACAGGGAGACTATGGCTACACCTTC. Translated: CASSLRQGDYGYTF.

V is TRBV6-1 and J is TRBJ1-3; tentative D call: TRBD1 (5 bases). Trimming cost V 6 bases and J 2 bases, with 11 bases left between them. CDR3 size: 14 residues. Germline lookup yields CDR1 MNHNS and CDR2 SASEGT. The CDR3 loop reads CASSTGAAGNTIYF. CDR3 sequence (DNA): TGTGCCAGCAGCACAGGCGCAGCTGGAAACACCATATATTTT.

The chain has TRBV28 and TRBJ1-2; 7 bases are shared with TRBD1. CDR1 is MDHEN and CDR2 is SYDVKM in the germline V gene. The CDR3 length is 14 residues. V shed 4 bases and J 3 bases; nucleotides not matched to a gene: 5. CDR3 DNA sequence: TGTGCCAGCAGTTACCGACAGGGTTACTATGGCTACACCTTC. Translation gives CASSYRQGYYGYTF.

V is TRBV6-1 and J is TRBJ2-2; the match to TRBD1 covers 7 bases. Germline-derived CDR1 and CDR2 are MNHNS and SASEGT. After removal of 6 bases from V and 5 bases from J, the junction contained 9 bases not matched to a gene. The CDR3 sequence is 15 residues long. CDR3 in DNA: TGTGCCAGCAGGTCATGGGGACAGAATACCGGGGAGCTGTTTTTT. As protein: CASRSWGQNTGELFF.

The CDR3 here is CASSMAGRAHEQYF. The CDR3 DNA is TGTGCCAGTAGTATGGCAGGGAGGGCCCACGAGCAGTACTTC. This sequence joins TRBV19 and TRBJ2-7, with 7 bases lining up with TRBD2. The germline gives CDR1 LNHDA, CDR2 SQIVND (reference sequence). Unmatched junction bases numbered 7, after V lost 3 bases and J lost 5 bases. The length of the CDR3 is 14 residues. The variable domain in full, with the rest retrieved from reference TRBV19 and TRBJ2-7, is DGGITQSPKYLFRKEGQNVTLSCEQNLNHDAMYWYRQDPGQGLRLIYYSQIVNDFQKGDIAEGYSVSREKKESFPLTVTSAQKNPTAFYLCASSMAGRAHEQYFGPGTRLTVT.

The V gene is TRBV18, the J gene TRBJ2-7; no clear D gene. Trimming shortened V by 3 bases and J by 0 bases, and 9 bases separated the two germline ends. Germline loops: CDR1 KGHSH, CDR2 LQKENI. The length of the CDR3 is 14 residues. CDR3 protein: CASSPQPRSYEQYF. The CDR3 nucleotides read TGTGCCAGCTCACCCCAACCTCGCTCCTACGAGCAGTACTTC.

The chain uses TRBV7-2 and TRBJ1-1; TRBD1 matches 8 bases. The germline V gene has CDR1 SGHTA and CDR2 FQGNSA. The CDR3 extends over 14 amino acids. The V and J ends lost 4 bases and 8 bases, in that order; junction bases with no gene match: 9. In DNA, the CDR3 is TGTGCCAGCAGCTCCCAAGGGACAGGTCTGGAAGCTTTCTTT. This encodes CASSSQGTGLEAFF.

The genes are TRBV4-3 and TRBJ1-5; no definite D call. The CDR3 sequence is 17 residues long. CDR1 and CDR2 from the germline V gene are LGHNA and YSLEER. Trimming shortened V by 0 bases and J by 0 bases, and 12 bases separated the two germline ends. The chain's CDR3 is CASSQDNNANSNQPQHF. CDR3 nucleotide sequence: TGCGCCAGCAGCCAAGATAATAACGCGAATAGCAATCAGCCCCAGCATTTT.